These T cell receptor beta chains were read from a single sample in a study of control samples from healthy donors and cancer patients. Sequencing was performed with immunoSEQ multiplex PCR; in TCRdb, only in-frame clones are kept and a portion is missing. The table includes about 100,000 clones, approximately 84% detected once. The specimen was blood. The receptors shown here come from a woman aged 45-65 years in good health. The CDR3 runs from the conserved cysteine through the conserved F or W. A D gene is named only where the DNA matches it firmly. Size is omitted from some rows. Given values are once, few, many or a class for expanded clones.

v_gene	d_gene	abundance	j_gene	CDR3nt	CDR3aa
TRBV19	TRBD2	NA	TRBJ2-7	TGTGCCAGTAGTACCTACCATCTAGCGGGGCCGGGAGGAAGGGAGCAGTACTTC	CASSTYHLAGPGGREQYF
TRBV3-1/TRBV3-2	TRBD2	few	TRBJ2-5	TGTGCCAGCAGCCTCCGGCTAGCGGGAGGAGTGACCCAGTACTTC	CASSLRLAGGVTQYF
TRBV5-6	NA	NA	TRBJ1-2	TGTGCCAGCAGCCCCCAGGGCAGGGATGGCTATGGCTACACCTTC	CASSPQGRDGYGYTF
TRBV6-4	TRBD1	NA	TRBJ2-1	TGTGCCAGCAGTGACTCAATTGACAGGGGGAATGAGCAGTTCTTC	CASSDSIDRGNEQFF
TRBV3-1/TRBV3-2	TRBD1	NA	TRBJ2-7	TGTGCCAGCAGCCAAATGGGACAGGTATCCTACGAGCAGTACTTC	CASSQMGQVSYEQYF
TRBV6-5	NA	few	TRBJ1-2	TGTGCCAGCAGTTACTCGATGTCAGGGAGAAATGGCTACACCTTC	CASSYSMSGRNGYTF
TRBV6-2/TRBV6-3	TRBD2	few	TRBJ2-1	TGTGCCAGCAGTGGGAGGGCTAGCGGGGTTAGTGAGCAGTTCTTC	CASSGRASGVSEQFF
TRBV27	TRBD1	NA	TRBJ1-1	TGTGCCAGCAGTTTAACAGGGGGCAACACTGAAGCTTTCTTT	CASSLTGGNTEAFF
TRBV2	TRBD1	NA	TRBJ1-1	TGTGCCAGCAGTACACAGGGGGCCAACACTGAAGCTTTCTTT	CASSTQGANTEAFF
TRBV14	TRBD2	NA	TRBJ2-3	TGTGCCAGCAGCCAAGAAGCGGGAGGGGCGGTAGATACGCAGTATTTT	CASSQEAGGAVDTQYF
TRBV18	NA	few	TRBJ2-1	TGTGCCAGCTCACCAAATACCAACCCTGAGCAGTTCTTC	CASSPNTNPEQFF
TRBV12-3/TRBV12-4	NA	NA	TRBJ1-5	TGTGCCAGCAGTTTCGGCTGGCCCCAGCATTTT	CASSFGWPQHF
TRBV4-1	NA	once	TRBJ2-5	TGCGCCAGCAGCCATCCGCCACGCAAGGGGGGAGAGACCCAGTACTTC	CASSHPPRKGGETQYF
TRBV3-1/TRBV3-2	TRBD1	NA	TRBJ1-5	TGTGCCAGCAGCCACGGGGACAGGGGTAATCAGCCCCAGCATTTT	CASSHGDRGNQPQHF
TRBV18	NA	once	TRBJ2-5	TGTGCCAGCTCACCACCAGGGGCAATTGAGGGGCGAGAGACCCAGTACTTC	CASSPPGAIEGRETQYF
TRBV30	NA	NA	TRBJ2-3	TGTGCCTGGAGGGAAGCAGGGGTAAATACGCAGTATTTT	CAWREAGVNTQYF
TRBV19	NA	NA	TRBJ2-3	TGTGCCAGTAGTAGGGCGACGGGGTCTAGCACAGATACGCAGTATTTT	CASSRATGSSTDTQYF
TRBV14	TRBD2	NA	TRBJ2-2	TGTGCCAGCAGCCAAGGGGGAGTCGGGAGGACCGGGGAGCTGTTTTTT	CASSQGGVGRTGELFF
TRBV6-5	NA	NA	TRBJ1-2	TGTGCCAGCAGTTACTCTGTGTTATCCGAGGATGGCTACACCTTC	CASSYSVLSEDGYTF
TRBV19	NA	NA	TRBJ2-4	TGTGCCAGTAGTTATTTCGGGACTGAGTACTTC	CASSYFGTEYF
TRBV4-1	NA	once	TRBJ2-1	TGCGCCAGCAGCCAAAACGGACGACCCTACAATGAGCAGTTCTTC	CASSQNGRPYNEQFF
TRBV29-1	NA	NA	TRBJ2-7	TGCAGCGTCGAGACAGGATATTCCTACGAGCAGTACTTC	CSVETGYSYEQYF
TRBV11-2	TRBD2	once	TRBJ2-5	TGTGCCAGCAGCTTAGGTTTGTTTAGCGGGGCCAGTCAAGAGACCCAGTACTTC	CASSLGLFSGASQETQYF
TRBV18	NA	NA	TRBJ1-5	TGTGCCAGCTCCAGGGAAGGTGCCAATCAGCCCCAGCATTTT	CASSREGANQPQHF
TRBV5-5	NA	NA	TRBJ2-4	TGTGCCAGCAGCTTGGAACGGTGGGTGGGAAACATTCAGTACTTC	CASSLERWVGNIQYF
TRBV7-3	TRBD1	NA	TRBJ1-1	TGTGCCAGCAGCCCCGGGACAGTGAACACTGAAGCTTTCTTT	CASSPGTVNTEAFF
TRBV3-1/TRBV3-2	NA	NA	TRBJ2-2	TGTGCCAGCAGCCCACCTTTAGGGGGGGGGTTCACGAACACCGGGGAGCTGTTTTTT	CASSPPLGGGFTNTGELFF
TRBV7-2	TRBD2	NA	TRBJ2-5	TGTGCCAGCAGCTTAGTGTCTAGCGGAACCGGGGCCCAGTACTTC	CASSLVSSGTGAQYF
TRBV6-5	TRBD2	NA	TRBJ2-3	TGTGCCACCCGACTAGCGGGGAGCACAGATACGCAGTATTTT	CATRLAGSTDTQYF
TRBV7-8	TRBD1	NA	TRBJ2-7	TGTGCCAGCAGCTTTGGTACAGGGGGAGTATACGAGCAGTACTTC	CASSFGTGGVYEQYF
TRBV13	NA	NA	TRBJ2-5	TGTGCCAGCAGCTTAGTGGCTGGAACCCAAGAGACCCAGTACTTC	CASSLVAGTQETQYF
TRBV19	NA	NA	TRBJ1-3	TGTGCCAGTAATCGCTACGGGCCCACTGATGGAAACACCATATATTTT	CASNRYGPTDGNTIYF
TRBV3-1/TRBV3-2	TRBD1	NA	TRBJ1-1	TGTGCCAGCAGCCGGGGGACAGGGGAACGCGGAGCTTTCTTT	CASSRGTGERGAFF
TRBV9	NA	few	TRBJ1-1	TGTGCCAGCAGCGGGGGGCCGAACACTGAAGCTTTCTTT	CASSGGPNTEAFF
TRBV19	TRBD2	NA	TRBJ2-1	TGTGCCAGTACTCTCCCGGGACTAGCGGCTGAGGGGGAGCAGTTCTTC	CASTLPGLAAEGEQFF
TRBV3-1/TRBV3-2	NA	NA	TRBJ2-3	TGTGCCAGCAGCCAAGATTTACGTACGCAGTATTTT	CASSQDLRTQYF
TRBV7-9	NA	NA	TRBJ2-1	TGTGCCAGCAGCGCCCCGAAAGGACTTAGCTCCTACAATGAGCAGTTCTTC	CASSAPKGLSSYNEQFF
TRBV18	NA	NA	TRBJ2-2	TGTGCCAGCTCACCGCAGGGAACGGGCACCGGGGAGCTGTTTTTT	CASSPQGTGTGELFF
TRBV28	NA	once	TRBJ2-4	TGTGCCAGCAGTCTCTGGGGGGAAGTTGGGAACATTCAGTACTTC	CASSLWGEVGNIQYF
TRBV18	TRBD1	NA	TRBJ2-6	TGTGCCAGCTCACCGCCCGGGACAGTGGTCCCTAGAGCCAACGTCCTGACTTTC	CASSPPGTVVPRANVLTF
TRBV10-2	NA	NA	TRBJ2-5	TGCGCCAGCAGTGAAAGGTGGGGGGGCCAGCTTAAAGCCTCGCAAGAGACCCAGTACTTC	CASSERWGGQLKASQETQYF
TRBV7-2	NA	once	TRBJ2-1	TGTGCCAGCAGCTTAAATAGGAATTCTGGTGAGCAGTTCTTC	CASSLNRNSGEQFF